Given below is one T cell receptor beta chain in context. This clonotype was counted ten times or more. Its antigen remains undetermined. No much larger clone is present one base from it, and per-base qualities are unavailable. Counted from cysteine to phenylalanine, this CDR3 has 13 amino acids. Only the CDR3 DNA stays, 39 bases, in frame from base 1. Taken from the germline V gene, the CDR1 and CDR2 loops are ENHRY and SYGVKD. V is clipped by 7 bases and J by 0 bases, and the sequence between their germline boundaries is 8 bases long. The source of the sample is a study of early T cells in non-severe SARS-CoV-2 infection (dated by TCRdb to about 2021). In the study overall: Bulk RNA from unsorted whole blood was used for TCR sequencing, so alpha and beta chains could not be paired. Results and caveats for the whole study, not just this receptor: VDJdb matching was skewed toward anti-spike CD8 responses and likely underestimated virus-specific expansions by missing private and CD4 specificities.

A case-control design nested within a healthcare worker cohort in London, UK, was used, with weekly nasopharyngeal swab PCR tests and blood sampling performed. Between 23 and 31 March 2020, the week of the UK lockdown, healthcare workers were enrolled and then followed up weekly for as long as 16 weeks. Library generation was performed with 5' RACE. Sequencing relied on a NextSeq 500. The TCR library protocol attached unique molecular identifiers to individual cDNA molecules to correct for sequencing error and PCR bias. Both TCR alpha and beta chains were sequenced, and tight co-correlation was observed between alpha and beta sequence abundances in each sample. For the original study's pipeline: Decombinator V4 was used to annotate TCR sequences for V gene, J gene and CDR3. Expanded TCRs were defined as changing significantly between any two time points under a Poisson model with p below 0.0001. Abundances of TCRs were expressed as counts per million after normalisation to the total number of TCRs sequenced in each sample. TRAV1-2 paired with TRAJ12, TRAJ20 or TRAJ33 defined MAIT TCRs, while TRAV10 paired with TRAJ18 defined iNKT TCRs. A search of VDJdb, accessed on 1 November 2021, was run for TCRs annotated to CMV, EBV and SARS-CoV-2, with TCRs annotated for multiple antigens excluded. Through fastp at Q25 and MiXCR, TCRdb rebuilt clones from the public reads, retaining in-frame beta chains. Rows are unified per CDR3 protein, each entry keeping the most common DNA and genes. The V and J calls shown here were made by TCRdb, not taken from the authors' results. The sample records under 85,000 distinct CDR3 sequences, roughly 13% of which are singletons. The ten top clones hold approximately 5% of the sample.

This receptor was obtained from an adult who was a healthcare worker with PCR-confirmed SARS-CoV-2 infection or an uninfected control (not recorded which). Sequenced sample: whole blood. Rearrangement joined TRBV10-3 to TRBJ2-3; a confident D gene designation cannot be given. The CDR3 region has the sequence CAIMSTSTDTQYF. The sequence in DNA is TGTGCCATCATGAGCACCAGCACAGATACGCAGTATTTT.